This T cell receptor beta chain was sequenced for a study of shared clonotypes between healthy human individuals. Profiled with immunoSEQ multiplex PCR; TCRdb holds only in-frame clones, not every one. The sample has about 2 million clones, over 85% seen once. CD45RO-negative, CCR7-positively selected cells formed the naive CD8 fraction, excluding terminally differentiated effector memory CD45RA+ cells. Notes on this clone: The antigen is unknown.

This CDR3 comprises 14 residues. In germline, CDR1 is SGHDT, CDR2 YYEEEE. Trimming took off 1 base at V and 6 bases at J, with 10 bases between the two ends. Study conclusions and caveats: With a handful of donors compared, approximately 5.5% of naive CD4 clonotypes were shared.

The TCR comes from a man younger than 35 in good health. The sequenced sample was naive CD8+ T cells sorted from blood. The V and J genes are TRBV5-6 and TRBJ1-4; weak D call: TRBD1 (5 bases). The CDR3 DNA reads as TGTGCCAGCAGCTTGAATGGGGGTTATGAAAAACTGTTTTTT. Translating gives CASSLNGGYEKLFF. The complete variable domain, with remaining parts taken from reference TRBV5-6 and TRBJ1-4, reads DAGVTQSPTHLIKTRGQQVTLRCSPKSGHDTVSWYQQALGQGPQFIFQYYEEEERQRGNFPDRFSGHQFPNYSSELNVNALLLGDSALYLCASSLNGGYEKLFFGSGTQLSVL.